This T cell receptor (beta chain) came from a study of breast tumors, draining lymph nodes, adjacent tissues. Findings and caveats of the study: Data only fit, rather than demonstrated, lymph node origin of most tumor T cells. Findings are consistent with lymph node origin and intratumoral expansion of most tumor T cells. Tumor and nontumor repertoires were significantly more similar in luminal-like than in basal-like breast cancer.

Regarding this clonotype: The antigen remains unidentified. This clone may be a read error of a much larger clone one base away.

Via MiXCR, TCRdb re-called the multiplex PCR reads, giving one row per CDR3 protein. This sample has about 130,000 distinct CDR3 sequences; under 25% occur once, and the top ten carry approximately 2.7%. The lymph nodes were axillary draining lymph nodes from breast cancer patients. CDR1 is SGHTS, CDR2 YDEGEE, per germline. The CDR3 has 16 amino acids. V lost 7 bases, J lost 0 bases, and 16 bases lay in between. Source material: axillary lymph node tissue. The sequence derives from a female donor with breast cancer. Some clones in this sample may be carry-over from other donors' samples. The chain combines TRBV5-8 with TRBJ2-2; tentatively, D is TRBD1 or TRBD2 (6 bases each). The CDR3: CASGGDIHANTGELFF. CDR3 nucleotides: TGTGCCAGCGGAGGGGACATTCACGCGAACACCGGGGAGCTGTTTTTT.